This T cell receptor beta chain was sequenced in a study of shared clonotypes between healthy human individuals. Study overall: Samples came from two female and a few male donors aged 18 to 49. Study-wide results and limits: The naive CD4 repertoires of a handful of donors were compared, and about 5% of clonotypes were shared.

Terminally differentiated effector memory CD45RA+ cells were excluded by CCR7 positive selection of CD45RO-negative cells. Each donor was a Caucasian adult residing in Nashville, Tennessee. Sequencing was performed with immunoSEQ multiplex PCR; in TCRdb, only in-frame clones are kept and a portion is missing. The data show 650,000 to 800,000 clones, with 92% seen just once and more than 20% held by the top ten. Germline values: CDR1 MDHEN, CDR2 SYDVKM. CDR3 length equals 15 residues. V lost 6 bases, J lost 11 bases, and 13 bases stayed unmatched. With regard to this clone: What it binds is unknown.

The chain is built from TRBV28 and TRBJ1-1; TRBD1 agrees at 12 bases. The sequenced sample was naive CD8+ T cells sorted from blood. The sequence derives from a man aged 25-40 years in good health. CDR3 coding DNA: TGTGCCAGCAGCATAACCGGGACAGGGGGCTTAATGGCTTTCTTT. Translated, it gives CASSITGTGGLMAFF.